A selection of T cell receptor beta chains follows, all from one sample in a study of PD-L1 blockade in urothelial cancer. Only in-frame clones appear in the TCRdb table, and some are missing; sequencing was by immunoSEQ multiplex PCR. The repertoire consists of about 95,000 clones, with 87% occurring once and the leading ten covering approximately 2%. Source: PBMCs, taken around atezolizumab (anti-PD-L1) treatment. These receptors originate from a man between 60 and 70 years old with urothelial cancer. Each CDR3 is given with its conserved first and last residue. D genes are given only for firm matches. Clone size, where shown, is once, few, many, or a class for clones that have expanded.

v_gene: TRBV6-5
j_gene: TRBJ1-1
abundance: .
d_gene: .
CDR3aa: CASSYSMVGGTAFF
CDR3nt: TGTGCCAGCAGTTACTCGATGGTCGGCGGGACGGCTTTCTTT

v_gene: TRBV5-1
j_gene: TRBJ2-2
abundance: .
d_gene: TRBD1
CDR3aa: CASNLDRGDTGELFF
CDR3nt: TGCGCCAGCAACCTGGACAGGGGGGACACCGGGGAGCTGTTTTTT

v_gene: TRBV10-3
j_gene: TRBJ2-7
abundance: .
d_gene: TRBD1
CDR3aa: CAIRSIETGISYEQYF
CDR3nt: TGTGCCATCAGGTCGATAGAGACAGGGATCTCCTACGAGCAGTACTTC

v_gene: TRBV20-1
j_gene: TRBJ2-7
abundance: .
d_gene: .
CDR3aa: CSANNYEQYF
CDR3nt: TGCAGTGCTAATAACTACGAGCAGTACTTC

v_gene: TRBV4-3
j_gene: TRBJ2-2
abundance: .
d_gene: .
CDR3aa: CASSQVRVTGELFF
CDR3nt: TGCGCCAGCAGCCAAGTACGAGTTACCGGGGAGCTGTTTTTT

v_gene: TRBV19
j_gene: TRBJ2-3
abundance: .
d_gene: TRBD2
CDR3aa: CASRNSGTYLDTQYF
CDR3nt: TGTGCCAGTAGAAATAGCGGGACCTACTTAGATACGCAGTATTTT

v_gene: TRBV18
j_gene: TRBJ1-2
abundance: .
d_gene: .
CDR3aa: CASSPPHNRDIGYTF
CDR3nt: TGTGCCAGCTCACCACCACACAACAGGGATATAGGTTACACCTTC

v_gene: TRBV14
j_gene: TRBJ1-2
abundance: .
d_gene: .
CDR3aa: CASSPKAASRYGYTF
CDR3nt: TGTGCCAGCAGCCCTAAAGCGGCGTCGCGTTATGGCTACACCTTC

v_gene: TRBV21-1
j_gene: TRBJ1-2
abundance: few
d_gene: .
CDR3aa: CASSKWKGAPLVYTF
CDR3nt: TGTGCCAGCAGCAAATGGAAGGGGGCCCCGCTGGTCTACACCTTC

v_gene: TRBV11-2
j_gene: TRBJ2-6
abundance: .
d_gene: TRBD2
CDR3aa: CASAALAGGSGANVLTF
CDR3nt: TGTGCCAGCGCTGCACTAGCGGGGGGCTCTGGGGCCAACGTCCTGACTTTC

v_gene: TRBV18
j_gene: TRBJ1-1
abundance: .
d_gene: TRBD1
CDR3aa: CASSPTNPDRGQAFF
CDR3nt: TGTGCCAGCTCACCAACAAATCCCGACAGGGGGCAAGCTTTCTTT

v_gene: TRBV7-2
j_gene: TRBJ1-5
abundance: .
d_gene: .
CDR3aa: CASSLQEYQPQHF
CDR3nt: TGTGCCAGCAGCCTACAGGAGTATCAGCCCCAGCATTTT

v_gene: TRBV6-1
j_gene: TRBJ2-3
abundance: .
d_gene: .
CDR3aa: CASSVGPAATDTQYF
CDR3nt: TGTGCCAGCAGTGTCGGTCCCGCCGCGACAGATACGCAGTATTTT

v_gene: TRBV9
j_gene: TRBJ2-7
abundance: .
d_gene: .
CDR3aa: CASSPRLLNYEQYF
CDR3nt: TGTGCCAGCAGCCCCAGGCTCCTAAACTACGAGCAGTACTTC

v_gene: TRBV28
j_gene: TRBJ2-5
abundance: .
d_gene: .
CDR3aa: CASSLPGSRETQYF
CDR3nt: TGTGCCAGCAGCTTACCGGGGAGTAGAGAGACCCAGTACTTC

v_gene: TRBV28
j_gene: TRBJ1-1
abundance: .
d_gene: .
CDR3aa: CASSGPGANTEAFF
CDR3nt: TGTGCCAGCAGTGGCCCGGGAGCGAACACTGAAGCTTTCTTT

v_gene: TRBV29-1
j_gene: TRBJ1-4
abundance: .
d_gene: .
CDR3aa: CSVQGGVANEKLFF
CDR3nt: TGCAGCGTCCAGGGCGGGGTCGCTAATGAAAAACTGTTTTTT

v_gene: TRBV28
j_gene: TRBJ2-1
abundance: .
d_gene: .
CDR3aa: CASSAGGAAYNEQFF
CDR3nt: TGTGCCAGCAGTGCCGGCGGGGCGGCCTACAATGAGCAGTTCTTC

v_gene: TRBV18
j_gene: TRBJ1-3
abundance: .
d_gene: TRBD1
CDR3aa: CASQDRQGAGNTIYF
CDR3nt: TGTGCCAGCCAGGATCGACAGGGAGCTGGAAACACCATATATTTT

v_gene: TRBV7-2
j_gene: TRBJ2-1
abundance: once
d_gene: .
CDR3aa: CASSLGLSHNEQFF
CDR3nt: TGTGCCAGCAGCTTAGGTTTGAGCCACAATGAGCAGTTCTTC

v_gene: TRBV14
j_gene: TRBJ1-2
abundance: .
d_gene: TRBD1
CDR3aa: CASSLQGTNLYGYTF
CDR3nt: TGTGCCAGCAGCCTACAGGGGACGAACCTCTATGGCTACACCTTC

v_gene: TRBV7-9
j_gene: TRBJ2-7
abundance: .
d_gene: .
CDR3aa: CASSLEAGLSEQYF
CDR3nt: TGTGCCAGCAGCTTAGAGGCAGGTCTATCCGAGCAGTACTTC

v_gene: TRBV7-2
j_gene: TRBJ1-3
abundance: .
d_gene: TRBD1
CDR3aa: CASSSTGDYGNTIYF
CDR3nt: TGTGCCAGCAGCTCAACAGGGGATTATGGAAACACCATATATTTT

v_gene: TRBV4-2
j_gene: TRBJ1-2
abundance: once
d_gene: .
CDR3aa: CASSPREGQTGFSGYTF
CDR3nt: TGTGCCAGCAGCCCCCGGGAAGGCCAGACGGGCTTTTCTGGCTACACCTTC

v_gene: TRBV5-1
j_gene: TRBJ2-3
abundance: .
d_gene: .
CDR3aa: CASSVGGPTDTQYF
CDR3nt: TGCGCCAGCAGCGTGGGGGGCCCCACAGATACGCAGTATTTT

v_gene: TRBV7-7
j_gene: TRBJ2-1
abundance: .
d_gene: TRBD2
CDR3aa: CASSLGSGGEQFF
CDR3nt: TGTGCCAGCAGCTTAGGTAGCGGGGGCGAGCAGTTCTTC

v_gene: TRBV28
j_gene: TRBJ2-2
abundance: few
d_gene: .
CDR3aa: CASSLSSASGELFF
CDR3nt: TGTGCCAGCAGTTTATCCTCAGCGAGCGGGGAGCTGTTTTTT

v_gene: TRBV2
j_gene: TRBJ2-1
abundance: once
d_gene: TRBD2
CDR3aa: CASSVDGGGIEQFF
CDR3nt: TGTGCCAGCAGTGTCGACGGGGGAGGGATTGAGCAGTTCTTC

v_gene: TRBV9
j_gene: TRBJ1-4
abundance: .
d_gene: .
CDR3aa: CASSVGSETNEKLFF
CDR3nt: TGTGCCAGCAGCGTAGGCTCAGAAACTAATGAAAAACTGTTTTTT

v_gene: TRBV11-2
j_gene: TRBJ1-1
abundance: once
d_gene: TRBD1
CDR3aa: CASSFSGGADTEAFF
CDR3nt: TGTGCCAGCAGCTTTTCAGGGGGCGCGGACACTGAAGCTTTCTTT

v_gene: TRBV5-1
j_gene: TRBJ2-3
abundance: .
d_gene: TRBD1
CDR3aa: CASSWTGSGRTDTQYF
CDR3nt: TGCGCCAGCAGCTGGACAGGGAGCGGGCGCACAGATACGCAGTATTTT

v_gene: TRBV19
j_gene: TRBJ2-3
abundance: .
d_gene: .
CDR3aa: CASSIPQAGTWTTDTQYF
CDR3nt: TGTGCCAGTAGTATACCGCAGGCCGGCACTTGGACAACAGATACGCAGTATTTT

v_gene: TRBV7-2
j_gene: TRBJ2-2
abundance: once
d_gene: TRBD2
CDR3aa: CASSPTSGRNTGELFF
CDR3nt: TGTGCCAGCAGCCCGACTAGCGGGCGGAACACCGGGGAGCTGTTTTTT

v_gene: TRBV30
j_gene: TRBJ1-5
abundance: .
d_gene: .
CDR3aa: CAWTLDSNQPQHF
CDR3nt: TGTGCCTGGACATTAGATAGCAATCAGCCCCAGCATTTT

v_gene: TRBV19
j_gene: TRBJ1-2
abundance: .
d_gene: .
CDR3aa: CASSIDRRRYGYTF
CDR3nt: TGTGCCAGTAGTATAGATCGGCGGCGATATGGCTACACCTTC

v_gene: TRBV28
j_gene: TRBJ1-5
abundance: .
d_gene: TRBD1
CDR3aa: CASSPGQGARQPQHF
CDR3nt: TGTGCCAGCAGCCCTGGACAGGGGGCAAGACAGCCCCAGCATTTT

v_gene: TRBV5-6
j_gene: TRBJ2-7
abundance: .
d_gene: .
CDR3aa: CASSFGSATYEQYF
CDR3nt: TGTGCCAGCAGCTTCGGGAGCGCAACCTACGAGCAGTACTTC

v_gene: TRBV30
j_gene: TRBJ2-5
abundance: .
d_gene: TRBD2
CDR3aa: CAWGEGYGGETQYF
CDR3nt: TGTGCCTGGGGGGAGGGGTATGGTGGAGAGACCCAGTACTTC

v_gene: TRBV9
j_gene: TRBJ2-1
abundance: .
d_gene: TRBD2
CDR3aa: CASSVVGGLASHNEQFF
CDR3nt: TGTGCCAGCAGCGTAGTTGGGGGACTAGCAAGTCACAATGAGCAGTTCTTC

v_gene: TRBV27
j_gene: TRBJ2-2
abundance: .
d_gene: TRBD2
CDR3aa: CASSLRASGSDTGELFF
CDR3nt: TGTGCCAGCAGCTTACGCGCTAGCGGGAGCGACACCGGGGAGCTGTTTTTT

v_gene: TRBV5-6
j_gene: TRBJ2-4
abundance: .
d_gene: TRBD2
CDR3aa: CASSYGTSGSSLYF
CDR3nt: TGTGCCAGCAGCTACGGGACTAGCGGGTCCTCCTTGTACTTC

v_gene: TRBV9
j_gene: TRBJ1-3
abundance: .
d_gene: TRBD1
CDR3aa: CASSAPPGRGPSGNTIYF
CDR3nt: TGTGCCAGCAGCGCCCCCCCCGGAAGGGGGCCCTCTGGAAACACCATATATTTT

v_gene: TRBV29-1
j_gene: TRBJ1-4
abundance: few
d_gene: TRBD1
CDR3aa: CSAAGQSNEKLFF
CDR3nt: TGCAGCGCCGCGGGACAGTCTAATGAAAAACTGTTTTTT

v_gene: TRBV7-8
j_gene: TRBJ2-6
abundance: once
d_gene: .
CDR3aa: CASRAQGIGANVLTF
CDR3nt: TGTGCCAGCAGGGCTCAGGGGATCGGGGCCAACGTCCTGACTTTC

v_gene: TRBV7-2
j_gene: TRBJ2-3
abundance: .
d_gene: TRBD1
CDR3aa: CASSFDRGGDTQYF
CDR3nt: TGTGCCAGCAGCTTTGACAGGGGGGGTGATACGCAGTATTTT

v_gene: TRBV27
j_gene: TRBJ2-1
abundance: .
d_gene: TRBD2
CDR3aa: CASSSAAGLGFYEQFF
CDR3nt: TGTGCCAGCAGTTCCGCCGCGGGACTAGGATTCTATGAGCAGTTCTTC

v_gene: TRBV6-5
j_gene: TRBJ2-7
abundance: .
d_gene: .
CDR3aa: CASSYSGTVSSYEQYF
CDR3nt: TGTGCCAGCAGTTACTCGGGGACTGTGAGCTCCTACGAGCAGTACTTC

v_gene: TRBV6-5
j_gene: TRBJ1-1
abundance: .
d_gene: .
CDR3aa: CASSYLTGNTEAFF
CDR3nt: TGTGCCAGCAGTTACCTGACGGGGAACACTGAAGCTTTCTTT

v_gene: TRBV11-3
j_gene: TRBJ2-7
abundance: .
d_gene: TRBD2
CDR3aa: CASSKGLAYEQYF
CDR3nt: TGTGCCAGCAGCAAGGGACTAGCCTACGAGCAGTACTTC

v_gene: TRBV6-1
j_gene: TRBJ2-5
abundance: once
d_gene: .
CDR3aa: CASTLRGETQYF
CDR3nt: TGTGCCAGCACACTCCGAGGGGAGACCCAGTACTTC

v_gene: TRBV27
j_gene: TRBJ2-3
abundance: .
d_gene: TRBD2
CDR3aa: CASTTGTSGADTQYF
CDR3nt: TGTGCCAGCACCACAGGGACTAGCGGGGCAGATACGCAGTATTTT

v_gene: TRBV25-1
j_gene: TRBJ2-3
abundance: .
d_gene: TRBD2
CDR3aa: CASSGGGKTDTQYF
CDR3nt: TGTGCCAGCAGCGGCGGGGGGAAAACAGATACGCAGTATTTT

v_gene: TRBV7-3
j_gene: TRBJ2-3
abundance: once
d_gene: .
CDR3aa: CASSLTGGGWTDTQYF
CDR3nt: TGTGCCAGCAGCTTAACTGGGGGGGGCTGGACAGATACGCAGTATTTT

v_gene: TRBV5-1
j_gene: TRBJ2-7
abundance: .
d_gene: TRBD1
CDR3aa: CASSLAVTGQGSFYEQYF
CDR3nt: TGCGCCAGCAGCTTGGCCGTGACGGGACAGGGGAGCTTCTACGAGCAGTACTTC

v_gene: TRBV5-1
j_gene: TRBJ2-3
abundance: .
d_gene: TRBD2
CDR3aa: CASSLGLAEKTDTQYF
CDR3nt: TGCGCCAGCAGCTTGGGTCTAGCGGAAAAAACAGATACGCAGTATTTT

v_gene: TRBV27
j_gene: TRBJ1-5
abundance: .
d_gene: TRBD1
CDR3aa: CASSPGQGNQPQHF
CDR3nt: TGTGCCAGCAGTCCCGGACAGGGGAATCAGCCCCAGCATTTT

v_gene: TRBV5-1
j_gene: TRBJ2-5
abundance: .
d_gene: TRBD1
CDR3aa: CASSPARDRYQETQYF
CDR3nt: TGCGCCAGCAGCCCGGCCCGGGACAGATACCAAGAGACCCAGTACTTC

v_gene: TRBV7-9
j_gene: TRBJ1-2
abundance: few
d_gene: .
CDR3aa: CATEGGGEGYGYTF
CDR3nt: TGTGCCACCGAGGGGGGGGGCGAGGGCTATGGCTACACCTTC